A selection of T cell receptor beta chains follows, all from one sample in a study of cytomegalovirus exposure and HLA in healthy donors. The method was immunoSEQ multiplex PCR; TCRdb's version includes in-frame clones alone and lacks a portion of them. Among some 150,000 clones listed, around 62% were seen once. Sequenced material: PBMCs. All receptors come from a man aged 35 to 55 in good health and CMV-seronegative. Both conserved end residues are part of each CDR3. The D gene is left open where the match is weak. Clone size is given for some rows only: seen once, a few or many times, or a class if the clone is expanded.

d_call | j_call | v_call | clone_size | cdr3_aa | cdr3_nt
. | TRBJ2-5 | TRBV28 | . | CASSLGGSQETQYF | TGTGCCAGCAGTTTAGGGGGCTCTCAAGAGACCCAGTACTTC
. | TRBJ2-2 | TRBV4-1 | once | CASHGGGELFF | TGCGCCAGCCACGGAGGCGGGGAGCTGTTTTTT
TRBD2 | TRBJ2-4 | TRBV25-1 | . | CASSEVGGARENIQYF | TGTGCCAGCAGTGAAGTGGGAGGGGCGCGGGAAAACATTCAGTACTTC
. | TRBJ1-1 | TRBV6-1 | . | CASSSGQTTEAFF | TGTGCCAGCAGCTCCGGACAGACTACTGAAGCTTTCTTT
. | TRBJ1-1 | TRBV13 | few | CASSLVTGSTEAFF | TGTGCCAGCAGCTTAGTAACAGGGAGCACTGAAGCTTTCTTT
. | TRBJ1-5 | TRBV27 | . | CASSSEGHQPQHF | TGTGCCAGCAGTTCGGAGGGGCATCAGCCCCAGCATTTT
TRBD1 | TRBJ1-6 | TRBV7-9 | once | CASSFGTGDSSPLHF | TGTGCCAGCAGCTTCGGGACAGGGGATTCGTCACCCCTCCACTTT
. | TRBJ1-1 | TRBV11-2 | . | CASSLAGAAEAFF | TGTGCCAGCAGCTTAGCTGGGGCCGCTGAAGCTTTCTTT
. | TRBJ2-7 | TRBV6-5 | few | CASSGPTYEQYF | TGTGCCTCCAGCGGCCCGACCTACGAGCAGTACTTC
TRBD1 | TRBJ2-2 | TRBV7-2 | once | CASSPLDRGGTGELFF | TGTGCCAGCAGCCCCCTGGACAGGGGAGGCACCGGGGAGCTGTTTTTT
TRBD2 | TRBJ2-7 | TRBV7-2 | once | CASSSTSGNYEQYF | TGTGCCAGCAGCTCCACTAGCGGAAATTACGAGCAGTACTTC
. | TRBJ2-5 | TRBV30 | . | CAWGRSIQETQYF | TGTGCCTGGGGCAGATCCATCCAAGAGACCCAGTACTTC
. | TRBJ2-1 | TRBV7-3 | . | CASSLRPAGPVDEQFF | TGTGCCAGCAGCTTAAGGCCAGCGGGTCCCGTAGATGAGCAGTTCTTC
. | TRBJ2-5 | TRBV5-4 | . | CASSRGGGAPQETQYF | TGTGCCAGCAGCCGGGGAGGGGGGGCACCGCAAGAGACCCAGTACTTC
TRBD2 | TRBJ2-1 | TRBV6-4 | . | CASSAGTSGSQFF | TGTGCCAGCAGTGCCGGGACTAGCGGGAGTCAGTTCTTC
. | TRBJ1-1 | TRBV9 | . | CASSVVQGSNTEAFF | TGTGCCAGCAGCGTAGTTCAGGGTTCTAACACTGAAGCTTTCTTT
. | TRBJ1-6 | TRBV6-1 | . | CASSERMLGGDSPLHF | TGTGCCAGCAGTGAAAGGATGCTAGGGGGGGATTCACCCCTCCACTTT
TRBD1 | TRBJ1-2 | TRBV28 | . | CASSYSGQSVYGYTF | TGTGCCAGCAGTTACTCGGGACAGAGCGTCTATGGCTACACCTTC
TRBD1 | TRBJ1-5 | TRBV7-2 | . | CASSSGQVNQPQHF | TGTGCCAGCAGCTCAGGACAGGTTAATCAGCCCCAGCATTTT
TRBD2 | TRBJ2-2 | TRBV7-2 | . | CASSSYRAGGFYTGELFF | TGTGCCAGCAGCTCCTACCGAGCGGGGGGTTTTTACACCGGGGAGCTGTTTTTT
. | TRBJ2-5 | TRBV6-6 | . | CASSYSGQLQETQYF | TGTGCCAGCAGTTACTCCGGACAGCTCCAAGAGACCCAGTACTTC
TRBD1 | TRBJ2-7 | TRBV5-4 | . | CASSPPGQGAYEQYF | TGTGCCAGCAGCCCGCCGGGACAGGGGGCTTACGAGCAGTACTTC
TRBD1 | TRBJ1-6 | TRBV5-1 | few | CASSSPGQGGSPLHF | TGCGCCAGCAGCTCACCGGGACAGGGGGGTTCACCCCTCCACTTT
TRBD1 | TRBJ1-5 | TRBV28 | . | CASSFRQGIRQPQHF | TGTGCCAGCAGTTTCAGACAGGGAATTCGTCAGCCCCAGCATTTT
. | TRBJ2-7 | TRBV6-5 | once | CASRRLQESSYEQYF | TGTGCCAGCAGGAGGCTACAGGAAAGCTCCTACGAGCAGTACTTC
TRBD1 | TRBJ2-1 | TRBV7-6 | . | CASSLSRQGVSYNEQFF | TGTGCCAGCAGCTTATCACGTCAGGGGGTCTCCTACAATGAGCAGTTCTTC
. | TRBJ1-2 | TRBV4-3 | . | CASSQAGELNYGYTF | TGCGCCAGCAGCCAAGCCGGGGAACTTAACTATGGCTACACCTTC
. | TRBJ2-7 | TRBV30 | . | CAWSVDTHSYEQYF | TGTGCCTGGAGTGTAGACACTCACTCCTACGAGCAGTACTTC
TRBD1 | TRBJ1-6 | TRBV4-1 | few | CASSQDKGQGATYNSPLHF | TGCGCCAGCAGCCAAGATAAAGGACAGGGGGCAACCTATAATTCACCCCTCCACTTT
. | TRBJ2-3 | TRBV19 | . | CASSYSDTDTQYF | TGTGCCAGTAGCTATTCTGACACAGATACGCAGTATTTT
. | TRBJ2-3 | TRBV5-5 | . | CASSLGPGSTDTQYF | TGTGCCAGCAGCTTGGGTCCAGGAAGCACAGATACGCAGTATTTT
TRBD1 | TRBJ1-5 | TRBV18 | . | CASSPIATGVVPQHF | TGTGCCAGCTCACCAATCGCCACAGGGGTCGTGCCCCAGCATTTT
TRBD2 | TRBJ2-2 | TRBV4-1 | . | CASSQGREGPGELFF | TGCGCCAGCAGCCAAGGGCGGGAGGGGCCCGGGGAGCTGTTTTTT
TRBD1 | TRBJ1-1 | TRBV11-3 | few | CASSSSTGTAFF | TGTGCCAGCAGCTCCTCGACAGGGACTGCTTTCTTT
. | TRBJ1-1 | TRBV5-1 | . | CASSRTGKDTEAFF | TGCGCCAGCAGCAGGACGGGGAAGGACACTGAAGCTTTCTTT
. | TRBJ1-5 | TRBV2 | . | CASHLDSNQPQHF | TGTGCCAGCCATTTGGACAGTAATCAGCCCCAGCATTTT
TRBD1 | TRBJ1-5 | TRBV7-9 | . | CASSSGTGGGQPQHF | TGTGCCAGCAGCTCCGGGACAGGGGGCGGTCAGCCCCAGCATTTT
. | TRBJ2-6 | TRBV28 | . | CASRRAGGTNVLTF | TGTGCCAGCAGGAGGGCAGGGGGGACCAACGTCCTGACTTTC
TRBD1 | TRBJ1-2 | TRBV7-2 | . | CASSLDQGAGYGYTF | TGTGCCAGCAGCTTAGACCAGGGGGCCGGCTATGGCTACACCTTC
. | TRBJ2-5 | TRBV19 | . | CASSIDLSRETQYF | TGTGCCAGTAGTATAGATCTATCGCGAGAGACCCAGTACTTC
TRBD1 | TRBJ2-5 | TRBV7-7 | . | CASSLDRAGEQYF | TGTGCCAGCAGCTTGGACAGGGCTGGTGAGCAGTACTTC
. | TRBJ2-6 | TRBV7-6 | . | CASSSQGGGANVLTF | TGTGCCAGCAGCTCGCAGGGTGGCGGGGCCAACGTCCTGACTTTC
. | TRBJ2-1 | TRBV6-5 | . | CASSEVDEQFF | TGTGCCAGCAGTGAGGTTGATGAGCAGTTCTTC
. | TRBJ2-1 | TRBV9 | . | CAGGGGGPDNEQFF | TGTGCCGGTGGGGGCGGGGGCCCCGACAATGAGCAGTTCTTC
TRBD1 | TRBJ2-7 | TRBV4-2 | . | CASSPRDRSYEQYF | TGTGCCAGCAGCCCCCGGGACAGATCCTACGAGCAGTACTTC
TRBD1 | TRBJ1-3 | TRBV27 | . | CASSINIIPDREAGNTIYF | TGTGCCAGCAGTATAAACATAATCCCGGACAGGGAGGCTGGAAACACCATATATTTT
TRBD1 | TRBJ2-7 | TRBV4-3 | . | CASSQHRGAYEQYF | TGCGCCAGCAGCCAACACAGGGGTGCCTACGAGCAGTACTTC
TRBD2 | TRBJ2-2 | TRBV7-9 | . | CASSRTSGNTGELFF | TGTGCCAGCAGCCGGACTAGCGGGAACACCGGGGAGCTGTTTTTT
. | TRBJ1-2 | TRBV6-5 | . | CASSYGAAKSYGYTF | TGTGCCAGCAGTTACGGGGCTGCTAAGTCCTATGGCTACACCTTC
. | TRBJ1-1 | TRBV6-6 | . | CASSTGSNTEAFF | TGTGCCAGCAGCACAGGGAGTAACACTGAAGCTTTCTTT
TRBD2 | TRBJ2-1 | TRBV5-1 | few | CASSYGTSAPNSGLFF | TGCGCCAGCAGCTACGGGACTAGCGCACCAAATTCGGGGCTGTTCTTC
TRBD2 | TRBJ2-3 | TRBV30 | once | CAWSGNTAGGTDTQYF | TGTGCCTGGAGTGGGAATACAGCGGGGGGCACAGATACGCAGTATTTT
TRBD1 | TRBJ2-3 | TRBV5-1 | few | CASSLGQGLADTQYF | TGCGCCAGCAGCCTAGGACAGGGTCTAGCGGATACGCAGTATTTT
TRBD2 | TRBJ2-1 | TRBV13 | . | CASSSFTSGGEVEQFF | TGTGCCAGCAGCTCCTTTACTAGCGGGGGGGAGGTTGAGCAGTTCTTC